Each of the 26 T cell receptor beta chains below was sequenced from the same sample in a study of CD8+ T cells in alopecia areata. Treatment in this sample: oral pan-JAK inhibitor, 5-10 mg twice daily. RNA was extracted and reverse transcribed into cDNA as the sequencing template. TCRdb keeps only in-frame clones here, not all; method: immunoSEQ multiplex PCR. The sample has about 290,000 clones, roughly 60% seen once. The source material was CD4+ T cells sorted from blood, sampled at week 24, from a patient treated with tofacitinib. All receptors derive from a human donor with alopecia areata.

V usage is TRBV28 and J usage is TRBJ2-7; 8 positions agree with TRBD2. CDR3 size: 14 residues. The germline V gene encodes CDR1 MDHEN and CDR2 SYDVKM. V lost 7 bases, J lost 3 bases, and 8 bases stayed unmatched. The CDR3 DNA is TGTGCCAGCACCCCGGGAGGGCGAGTCTACGAGCAGTACTTC. It codes for CASTPGGRVYEQYF.

In regard to this clone: A junction boundary mismatches the germline segment, possibly from a read error. J is TRBJ2-5 and V is TRBV20-1; weak D call: TRBD1 (6 bases). Germline-derived CDR1 and CDR2 are DFQATT and SNEGSKA (reference sequence). This CDR3 contains 11 residues. The CDR3 spells CSATGKETQYF. In DNA, the CDR3 is TGCAGCGCTACAGGGAAAGAGACCCAGTACTTC.

V and J are TRBV7-2 and TRBJ2-7; D not resolved. The CDR3 runs 14 residues. Germline V lookup: CDR1 SGHTA, CDR2 FQGNSA. V was trimmed by 5 bases and J by 2 bases, leaving 13 bases between them. CDR3 nucleotide sequence: TGTGCCAGCAGCCCCCGTAGGTGGCCCTACGAGCAGTACTTC. It specifies CASSPRRWPYEQYF.

This clone was counted between two and nine times. V gene TRBV5-4 combines with J gene TRBJ1-3; D call uncertain. The CDR3 is 14 residues long. Germline assignment: CDR1 SGHNT and CDR2 YYREEE (reference sequence). V lost 4 bases, J lost 2 bases, and 10 bases lay in between. The CDR3 sequence is CASSGPRAGNTIYF. CDR3 DNA: TGTGCCAGCAGCGGGCCGAGGGCTGGAAACACCATATATTTT.

In its sample, this clone was seen a few times. V and J are TRBV29-1 and TRBJ1-1; no clear D. Per germline, CDR1 SQVTM and CDR2 ANQGSEA. Trimming pared 5 bases from V and 0 bases from J, leaving 7 bases between. The CDR3 sequence is 12 residues long. This CDR3 reads CSVRGMNTEAFF. DNA of the CDR3: TGCAGCGTTCGTGGCATGAACACTGAAGCTTTCTTT. Supplemented by reference TRBV29-1 and TRBJ1-1, the full variable domain reads SAVISQKPSRDICQRGTSLTIQCQVDSQVTMMFWYRQQPGQSLTLIATANQGSEATYESGFVIDKFPISRPNLTFSTLTVSNMSPEDSSIYLCSVRGMNTEAFFGQGTRLTVV.

V usage is TRBV25-1 and J usage is TRBJ1-4, with D unclear. Trimming shortened V by 3 bases and J by 9 bases, and 14 bases separated the two germline ends. This CDR3 has 14 amino acids. The germline V gene has CDR1 MGHDK and CDR2 SYGVNS. The chain's CDR3 is CASSEGGYGKKLFF. CDR3 sequence (DNA): TGTGCCAGCAGTGAGGGAGGGTACGGAAAAAAACTGTTTTTT.

The sample holds a few counts of this clone. The CDR3 loop is CASSFGGGQRGRYNSPLHF. CDR3 nucleotide sequence: TGTGCCAGCAGTTTCGGTGGAGGGCAGCGAGGCAGATATAATTCACCCCTCCACTTT. V and J are TRBV27 and TRBJ1-6; D remains ambiguous. The germline gives CDR1 MNHEY, CDR2 SMNVEV (reference sequence). CDR3 length equals 19 residues. Deletions cut 3 bases from V and 4 bases from J, with 22 bases between.

Worth noting for this clone: In the same sample, other DNA sequences code for this CDR3. The chain links TRBV9 to TRBJ1-1, with TRBD1 as a possible D gene (5 bases). The germline CDR1 and CDR2 sequences are SGDLS and YYNGEE. The CDR3 has 13 amino acids. V was clipped by 2 bases and J by 5 bases, with 10 bases between them. The DNA for the CDR3 is TGTGCCAGCAGCGTGGGGGTTGGGACTGAAGCTTTCTTT. This gives the protein CASSVGVGTEAFF.

There are a few counts of this clone. CDR3: CASSLGWLRNTEAFF. The CDR3 region has the DNA TGTGCCAGCAGTCTTGGATGGCTCAGGAACACTGAAGCTTTCTTT. The chain employs TRBV28 and TRBJ1-1; no firm D call. CDR1 and CDR2 from the germline V gene are MDHEN and SYDVKM. The CDR3 has 15 amino acids. Trimming left V 5 bases short and J 1 base short, with 14 bases between.

The chain combines TRBV5-1 with TRBJ2-1, with unresolved D. With 5 bases removed from V and 5 bases from J, the gap between germline ends came to 14 bases. Germline CDR1 SGHRS, CDR2 YFSETQ. This CDR3 has 14 amino acids. The CDR3: CASSREFTDNEQFF. The CDR3 DNA is TGCGCCAGCAGTAGGGAATTTACGGACAATGAGCAGTTCTTC.

The gene calls are TRBV7-2 and TRBJ2-5; 7 nucleotides agree with TRBD2. With 0 bases clipped from V and 5 bases from J, the junction kept 6 bases outside the gene matches. The CDR3 spans 15 residues. Germline V CDR1 and CDR2: SGHTA, FQGNSA. This CDR3 reads CASSLAFGGGETQYF. CDR3 in DNA: TGTGCCAGCAGCTTAGCGTTCGGGGGAGGGGAGACCCAGTACTTC.

This sequence joins TRBV6-6 and TRBJ2-7, with 8 bases matching TRBD1. Germline V lookup: CDR1 MNHNY, CDR2 SVGAGI (reference sequence). Trimming cost V 8 bases and J 4 bases; bases outside gene matches: 10. The CDR3 sequence is 14 residues long. Here the CDR3 reads CASHRAGGRYEQYF. In DNA, the CDR3 is TGTGCCAGCCACCGGGCAGGGGGCAGATACGAGCAGTACTTC.

This clone showed up just a few times. The V call is TRBV19, the J call TRBJ1-1, with TRBD1 matching over 11 bases. The trim removed 4 bases at V and 3 bases at J, leaving 7 bases unmatched. The CDR3 is made up of 16 amino acids. Germline V CDR1 and CDR2: LNHDA, SQIVND (reference sequence). The CDR3, as DNA: TGTGCCAGTAGTACCCGGACAGGGGGCAGAGACACTGAAGCTTTCTTT. It codes for CASSTRTGGRDTEAFF.

This clone appeared a few times. This rearrangement joins TRBV29-1 to TRBJ2-1; 9 nucleotides match TRBD1. After removal of 8 bases from V and 8 bases from J, the junction contained 10 bases not matched to a gene. There are 13 residues in the CDR3. Germline CDR1 SQVTM, CDR2 ANQGSEA. The CDR3 region is CSLRGQGGDEQFF. CDR3 bases: TGCAGCCTCAGGGGACAGGGTGGAGATGAGCAGTTCTTC.

This clone was seen only a few times. This chain uses TRBV29-1 with TRBJ2-7, with D perhaps TRBD1 (6 bases). Germline values: CDR1 SQVTM, CDR2 ANQGSEA. Trimming stripped 8 bases from V and 4 bases from J, with 24 bases between. The CDR3 contains 15 residues. CDR3 sequence reads: CSTSTSGTQPYEQYF. CDR3 coding DNA: TGCAGCACGAGCACCTCCGGGACACAACCTTACGAGCAGTACTTC.

This clone occurred a few times. The chain is built from TRBV4-1 and TRBJ2-1, with a weak D call TRBD1 (5 bases). Germline CDR1 and CDR2: MGHRA and YSYEKL. The ends were cut back, 0 bases at V and 4 bases at J, with 13 bases in the middle. This CDR3 comprises 16 residues. The CDR3 spells CASSQDEFGAYNEQFF. The CDR3 coding sequence is TGCGCCAGCAGCCAAGATGAGTTTGGGGCGTACAATGAGCAGTTCTTC.

This clone showed up just a few times. The J gene is TRBJ2-3, the V gene TRBV5-1; 9 nucleotides align to TRBD2. The V gene end was trimmed by 1 base and the J gene end by 5 bases; junction bases not matched to a gene: 14. Per germline, CDR1 SGHRS and CDR2 YFSETQ. CDR3 length equals 18 residues. The CDR3 is CASSLSTAGGSEGDTQYF. The CDR3 region has the DNA TGCGCCAGCAGCTTGTCGACAGCGGGGGGTTCCGAAGGAGATACGCAGTATTTT.

This clone was counted only a few times. The rearrangement joins TRBV27 to TRBJ1-2, with D possibly matching TRBD1 (5 bases). The CDR3 loop spans 14 amino acids. Between the trimmed V and J ends, which lost 6 bases and 8 bases, there was a span of 19 bases. The V gene's germline CDR1 is MNHEY and CDR2 SMNVEV (reference sequence). The CDR3 loop reads CASSPAQGRGGYTF. In DNA form, the CDR3 reads TGTGCCAGCAGCCCCGCTCAGGGACGCGGCGGCTACACCTTC.

There are a few counts of this clone. This sequence joins TRBV7-2 and TRBJ2-3, with 9 bases identical to TRBD2. The CDR3 covers 17 residues. Germline assignment: CDR1 SGHTA and CDR2 FQGNSA. V lost 0 bases and J lost 3; bases outside the gene matches: 7. The CDR3 bases are TGTGCCAGCAGCTTAGCGGGAGCGGGGGGACGGACAGATACGCAGTATTTT. Encoded protein: CASSLAGAGGRTDTQYF.

The rearrangement uses TRBV5-4 and TRBJ2-2; weak D call: TRBD2 (5 bases). The CDR3 loop spans 14 amino acids. Germline V gene sequence: CDR1 SGHNT, CDR2 YYREEE (reference sequence). V was pared by 1 base and J by 7 bases, with 11 bases between. CDR3 in amino acids: CASSLREPGGELFF. The CDR3 bases are TGTGCCAGCAGCTTGAGGGAGCCCGGCGGGGAGCTGTTTTTT.

This clone was seen a handful of times. This chain uses TRBV29-1 with TRBJ1-1; no clear D. Trimming shortened V by 5 bases and J by 1 base, and 5 bases separated the two germline ends. The CDR3 extends over 11 amino acids. CDR1 and CDR2 (germline): SQVTM, ANQGSEA. Written as DNA, the CDR3 is TGCAGCGTTACACAGAACACTGAAGCTTTCTTT. This gives the protein CSVTQNTEAFF.

This clone has only a few counts. The J gene is TRBJ1-5, the V gene TRBV18; no clear D gene. Germline CDR1 is KGHSH and CDR2 is LQKENI. V gave up 3 bases and J gave up 2 bases, with 2 bases separating them. The CDR3 has 12 amino acids. CDR3 sequence: CASSPGNQPQHF. The CDR3 DNA reads TGTGCCAGCTCACCCGGCAATCAGCCCCAGCATTTT. The full variable domain, in which reference TRBV18 and TRBJ1-5 provide the parts outside the CDR3, is NAGVMQNPRHLVRRRGQEARLRCSPMKGHSHVYWYRQLPEEGLKFMVYLQKENIIDESGMPKERFSAEFPKEGPSILRIQQVVRGDSAAYFCASSPGNQPQHFGDGTRLSIL.

This chain joins TRBV5-4 and TRBJ2-3; weak D call: TRBD2 (6 bases). The CDR3 length is 14 residues. V lost 2 bases, J lost 3 bases, and 10 bases lay in between. Germline assignment: CDR1 SGHNT and CDR2 YYREEE (reference sequence). In DNA form, the CDR3 reads TGTGCCAGCAGCTTTGGGGGGATGACAGATACGCAGTATTTT. This gives the protein CASSFGGMTDTQYF.

J is TRBJ2-5 and V is TRBV14; tentative D call: TRBD1 (5 bases). Germline CDR1 reads SGHDN; CDR2 reads FVKESK. Trimming cost V 4 bases and J 5 bases, with 14 bases left between them. This CDR3 spans 14 amino acids. In nucleotides, the CDR3 is TGTGCCAGCAGCCGTTCTCAGGGATGGGAGACCCAGTACTTC. This translates into CASSRSQGWETQYF.

The chain combines TRBV27 with TRBJ2-2; 8 bases fit TRBD1. V shed 5 bases and J 6 bases; nucleotides not matched to a gene: 2. The CDR3 covers 13 residues. Per the germline V gene, CDR1 is MNHEY and CDR2 is SMNVEV (reference sequence). In nucleotides, the CDR3 is TGTGCCAGCAGTCCACAGGGGGCCGGGGAGCTGTTTTTT. Amino acids: CASSPQGAGELFF.

The chain has TRBV5-4 and TRBJ2-1; no definite D call. The germline V gene encodes CDR1 SGHNT and CDR2 YYREEE (reference sequence). The CDR3 runs to 13 residues. Trimming removed 3 bases at V and 4 bases at J, with 8 bases between. In DNA form, the CDR3 reads TGTGCCAGCAGCTCTAGATCGTACAATGAGCAGTTCTTC. This gives the protein CASSSRSYNEQFF.